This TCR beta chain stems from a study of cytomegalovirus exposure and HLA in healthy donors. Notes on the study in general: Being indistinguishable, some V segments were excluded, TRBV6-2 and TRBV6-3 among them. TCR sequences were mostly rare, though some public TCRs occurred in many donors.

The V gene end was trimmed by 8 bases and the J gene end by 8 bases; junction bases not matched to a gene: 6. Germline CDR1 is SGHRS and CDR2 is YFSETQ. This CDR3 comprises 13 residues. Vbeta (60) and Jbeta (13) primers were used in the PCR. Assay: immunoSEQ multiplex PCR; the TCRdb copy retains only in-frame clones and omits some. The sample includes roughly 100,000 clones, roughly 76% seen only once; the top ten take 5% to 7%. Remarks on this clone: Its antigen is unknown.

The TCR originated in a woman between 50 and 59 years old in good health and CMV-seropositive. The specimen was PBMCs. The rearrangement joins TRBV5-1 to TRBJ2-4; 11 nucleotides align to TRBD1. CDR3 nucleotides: TGCGCCAGTTCGCCGGGACAGGGGGACATTCAGTACTTC. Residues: CASSPGQGDIQYF.